Shown below are 32 T cell receptor beta chains from a single sample sequenced in a study of blood T cell repertoires in COVID-19. The method was immunoSEQ multiplex PCR; TCRdb's version includes in-frame clones alone and lacks a portion of them. The sample holds fewer than 75,000 clones, 89% seen once. Sample: peripheral blood. The receptors here all came from an older man with acute or convalescent COVID-19.

The gene calls are TRBV5-1 and TRBJ2-5, with 11 bases lining up with TRBD2. The trim removed 2 bases at V and 4 bases at J, leaving 7 bases unmatched. There are 16 residues in the CDR3. Germline V gene sequence: CDR1 SGHRS, CDR2 YFSETQ. The CDR3 sequence is CASSLTTSGRRETQYF. Written as DNA, the CDR3 is TGCGCCAGCAGCTTAACAACTAGCGGGAGAAGAGAGACCCAGTACTTC.

This clone came up once. The V and J genes are TRBV30 and TRBJ2-7; D might be TRBD1 (6 bases). There are 12 residues in the CDR3. Germline V gene sequence: CDR1 GTSNPN, CDR2 SVGIG (reference sequence). V lost 5 bases to trimming and J lost 6 bases, with 14 bases between them. The CDR3 protein is CAWQGPRGEQYF. The DNA of the CDR3 is TGTGCCTGGCAGGGGCCACGGGGCGAGCAGTACTTC.

The chain employs TRBV15 and TRBJ2-7; 12 positions agree with TRBD1. The CDR3 extends over 18 amino acids. Germline V gene data show CDR1 as LNHNV and CDR2 as YYDKDF (reference sequence). V lost 3 bases to trimming and J lost 7 bases; unmatched junction nucleotides: 16. CDR3: CATSSWGTSGQGAREQYF. The DNA for the CDR3 is TGTGCCACCAGCAGTTGGGGGACCTCGGGACAGGGGGCTCGGGAGCAGTACTTC.

The V call is TRBV4-2, the J call TRBJ2-2, with TRBD2 identical over 14 bases. Trimming at V came to 4 bases and at J to 1 base, leaving 2 bases not matched to a gene. The CDR3 length is 17 residues. Germline V CDR1 and CDR2: LGHNA, YNFKEQ. The chain's CDR3 is CASSRGLAGGNTGELFF. The CDR3 DNA reads TGTGCCAGCAGCCGCGGACTAGCGGGGGGGAACACCGGGGAGCTGTTTTTT.

The chain employs TRBV24-1 and TRBJ2-3; D might be TRBD2 (7 bases). V dropped 0 bases and J dropped 2 bases, with 11 bases sitting between them. This CDR3 is 16 amino acids long. Germline CDR1 KGHDR, CDR2 SFDVKD. The CDR3 loop reads CATSDLGGADTDTQYF. The CDR3, as DNA: TGTGCCACCAGTGATTTGGGGGGGGCTGACACAGATACGCAGTATTTT.

This clone came up once. The chain employs TRBV9 and TRBJ2-3, with D possibly being TRBD1 (6 bases). This CDR3 is built from 17 residues. CDR1 is SGDLS and CDR2 is YYNGEE in the germline V gene. The V and J ends lost 3 bases and 0 bases respectively, with 17 bases between them. The CDR3 here is CASSAPQGLESTDTQYF. The CDR3 DNA sequence: TGTGCCAGCAGCGCTCCCCAGGGGTTGGAGAGCACAGATACGCAGTATTTT.

The V and J genes are TRBV11-2 and TRBJ2-3; D remains unclear. Germline values: CDR1 SGHAT, CDR2 FQNNGV. The CDR3 loop spans 15 amino acids. V lost 4 bases to trimming and J lost 2 bases, with 13 bases between them. CDR3 protein: CASSSGIGPTDTQYF. The CDR3 DNA is TGTGCCAGCAGCTCGGGTATTGGCCCCACAGATACGCAGTATTTT.

The rearrangement uses TRBV18 and TRBJ2-3, with D perhaps matching TRBD2 (5 bases). CDR3 size: 16 residues. Germline loops: CDR1 KGHSH, CDR2 LQKENI. V gave up 1 base and J gave up 2 bases, with 13 bases separating them. CDR3 DNA: TGTGCCAGCTCACCACTTTTTTCCGGGGACACAGATACGCAGTATTTT. Translating gives CASSPLFSGDTDTQYF.

The rearrangement links TRBV6-5 to TRBJ2-1; maybe TRBD1 (7 bases). This CDR3 comprises 12 residues. CDR1 and CDR2 from the germline V gene are MNHEY and SVGAGI. Trimming cost V 7 bases and J 10 bases, with 14 bases left between them. The CDR3 spells CASIAGGWEQFF. In DNA, the CDR3 is TGTGCCAGCATCGCAGGGGGGTGGGAGCAGTTCTTC.

This clone was seen once. This chain links TRBV19 with TRBJ1-2; a possible D gene is TRBD1 (6 bases). CDR1 LNHDA and CDR2 SQIVND come from the germline V gene (reference sequence). Trimming removed 5 bases from V and 3 bases from J, with 16 bases in between. This CDR3 spans 15 amino acids. CDR3 DNA: TGTGCCAGTAGTCCTTCCAGCAGGGGAGACTATGGCTACACCTTC. Translating it yields CASSPSSRGDYGYTF.

V and J are TRBV10-2 and TRBJ2-7, with 9 bases matching TRBD1. Germline assignment: CDR1 WSHSY and CDR2 SAAADI. The trim removed 3 bases at V and 6 bases at J, leaving 3 bases unmatched. The CDR3 extends over 13 amino acids. The CDR3 region has the DNA TGCGCCAGCAGTGAACAGGGGGCGGGCGAGCAGTACTTC. It yields the protein CASSEQGAGEQYF.

This sequence joins TRBV7-2 and TRBJ2-2, with TRBD1 matching 11 bases. Germline CDR1 and CDR2: SGHTA and FQGNSA. V lost 5 bases to trimming and J lost 9 bases; unmatched junction nucleotides: 8. CDR3 length equals 15 residues. The CDR3 sequence: CASSTRTGGLRELFF. The CDR3 nucleotides are TGTGCCAGCAGCACCCGGACAGGGGGCCTGCGGGAGCTGTTTTTT.

This chain uses TRBV28 with TRBJ1-3; D is unresolved. The CDR3 has 14 residues. V shed 5 bases and J shed 4 bases, with 12 bases lying between them. The germline V gene has CDR1 MDHEN and CDR2 SYDVKM. The CDR3 coding sequence is TGTGCCAGCAGTCCCCCGGTGCGAGGAAACACCATATATTTT. This encodes CASSPPVRGNTIYF.

The V and J genes are TRBV3-1 (or the pseudogene TRBV3-2) and TRBJ1-2; perhaps TRBD1 as D (6 bases). Germline loops: CDR1 LGHDT, CDR2 YNNKEL (reference sequence). Trimming took 1 base from V and 4 from J, leaving 13 bases between them. This CDR3 spans 15 amino acids. CDR3 in amino acids: CASSQGSGDPYGYTF. For the CDR3, the DNA is TGTGCCAGCAGCCAAGGGTCAGGGGATCCCTATGGCTACACCTTC.

The genes are TRBV5-6 and TRBJ1-1, with 8 bases matching TRBD1. V was pared by 2 bases and J by 4 bases, with 4 bases of the junction left unmatched. The CDR3 covers 14 residues. The V gene's germline CDR1 is SGHDT and CDR2 YYEEEE. DNA for the CDR3: TGTGCCAGCAGCTTTCGACAGGGGAGCACTGAAGCTTTCTTT. Translation gives CASSFRQGSTEAFF.

This clone was seen more than once but under ten times. The V call is TRBV9, the J call TRBJ2-3; 7 bases align to TRBD1. Germline CDR1 is SGDLS and CDR2 is YYNGEE. The CDR3 is made up of 17 amino acids. J was trimmed by 0 bases and V by 2 bases; bases with no gene match: 9. The CDR3 protein is CASSVGRQGQSTDTQYF. For the CDR3, the DNA is TGTGCCAGCAGCGTTGGAAGACAGGGTCAGAGCACAGATACGCAGTATTTT.

This chain links TRBV5-1 with TRBJ1-2; maybe TRBD1 (5 bases). The CDR3 is 15 residues long. The V end lost 4 bases, the J end lost 0 bases, and 13 bases lay between the germline ends. CDR1 is SGHRS and CDR2 is YFSETQ in the germline V gene. In DNA form, the CDR3 reads TGCGCCAGCAGCCCCCAGGGAGGGTCTAACTATGGCTACACCTTC. Translation gives CASSPQGGSNYGYTF.

This clone was seen a single time. V gene TRBV19 combines with J gene TRBJ1-5; the D gene is possibly TRBD1 (6 bases). CDR3 size: 13 residues. Trimming shortened V by 5 bases and J by 3 bases, and 8 bases separated the two germline ends. The germline CDR1 and CDR2 sequences are LNHDA and SQIVND (reference sequence). CDR3 region: CASSGGYNQPQHF. CDR3 nucleotide sequence: TGTGCCAGTAGTGGGGGCTACAATCAGCCCCAGCATTTT.

The J gene is TRBJ2-1, the V gene TRBV6-6, with D maybe TRBD2 (6 bases). Germline lookup yields CDR1 MNHNY and CDR2 SVGAGI (reference sequence). The length of the CDR3 is 13 residues. Trimming took 8 bases from V and 8 from J, leaving 16 bases between them. The CDR3 DNA reads as TGTGCCAGCGTCAGTGAATGGAGGGATGAGCAGTTCTTC. Translated, it gives CASVSEWRDEQFF.

V gene TRBV5-1 combines with J gene TRBJ2-4; 7 bases match TRBD1. The CDR3 is 15 residues long. Germline loops: CDR1 SGHRS, CDR2 YFSETQ. With V trimmed by 5 bases and J by 8 bases, 13 bases remained unmatched. In nucleotides, the CDR3 is TGCGCCAGCAGTCCGACAGGGAGTGCTTTGGACATTCAGTACTTC. Its protein is CASSPTGSALDIQYF.

The chain links TRBV5-1 to TRBJ1-6; possibly TRBD1 for D (5 bases). Germline loops: CDR1 SGHRS, CDR2 YFSETQ. V lost 1 base, J lost 5 bases, and 10 bases lay in between. This CDR3 is built from 15 residues. CDR3 loop: CASSLRGQDNSPLHF. Written as DNA, the CDR3 is TGCGCCAGCAGCTTGCGAGGACAAGATAATTCACCCCTCCACTTT.

V gene TRBV7-8 combines with J gene TRBJ1-2, with D uncertain. Germline values: CDR1 SGHVS, CDR2 FQNEAQ. V was shortened by 1 base and J by 4 bases, with 10 bases between the two germline ends. This CDR3 spans 14 amino acids. CDR3 coding DNA: TGTGCCAGCAGCTTAGGAGGCCTCGGCTATGGCTACACCTTC. As protein: CASSLGGLGYGYTF.

This clone was seen a single time. V gene TRBV2 combines with J gene TRBJ2-1; 12 bases match TRBD2. CDR1 is SNHLY, CDR2 FYNNEI, per germline. J gave up 5 bases and V 2 bases, and 1 base lay outside the gene matches. CDR3 length equals 15 residues. The CDR3 DNA sequence: TGTGCCAGCAGTGAATCTAGCGGGGGGGACAATGAGCAGTTCTTC. Encoded protein: CASSESSGGDNEQFF.

This clone was counted a single time. The V gene is TRBV3-1 (or the pseudogene TRBV3-2), the J gene TRBJ1-6; D is undetermined. V was trimmed by 0 bases and J by 0 bases, leaving 15 bases between them. The CDR3 sequence is 19 residues long. Germline CDR1 and CDR2: LGHDT and YNNKEL (reference sequence). CDR3 coding DNA: TGTGCCAGCAGCCAAGATTTCGACTCCTTAAGCTCCTATAATTCACCCCTCCACTTT. This sequence encodes CASSQDFDSLSSYNSPLHF.

The V and J genes are TRBV19 and TRBJ1-2; possible D gene TRBD1, 5 bases. Germline V gene data show CDR1 as LNHDA and CDR2 as SQIVND (reference sequence). V lost 6 bases and J 2 bases, leaving 16 bases between the germline ends. The CDR3 has 15 residues. The CDR3 spells CASSQAAGGNYGYTF. CDR3 DNA: TGTGCCAGTAGCCAGGCCGCGGGGGGGAACTATGGCTACACCTTC.

This rearrangement joins TRBV1 to TRBJ2-7; the D call of TRBD2 is as the table states it, not checked on the DNA. TRBV1 is deemed a pseudogene. The CDR3 consists of 15 residues. The CDR3 DNA follows: TGCACCAGCAGCCAAGTGAGGACTACCACCTACGAGCAGTACTTC. This gives the protein CTSSQVRTTTYEQYF.

The genes are TRBV18 and TRBJ1-2; 10 bases match TRBD1. In germline, CDR1 is KGHSH, CDR2 LQKENI. The CDR3 has 14 residues. Unmatched junction bases numbered 4, after V lost 3 bases and J lost 6 bases. The DNA for the CDR3 is TGTGCCAGCTCACCGGGACAGGGGTCAGATGGCTACACCTTC. Protein product: CASSPGQGSDGYTF.

This chain links TRBV27 with TRBJ1-2; perhaps TRBD1 as D (5 bases). Trimming took off 0 bases at V and 5 bases at J, with 7 bases between the two ends. The length of the CDR3 is 13 residues. Germline loops: CDR1 MNHEY, CDR2 SMNVEV (reference sequence). CDR3 coding DNA: TGTGCCAGCAGTTTATCCAGGGAATATGGCTACACCTTC. Amino acids: CASSLSREYGYTF.

The genes are TRBV5-1 and TRBJ2-7; 11 positions match TRBD2. The CDR3 is 16 amino acids. Germline CDR1 and CDR2: SGHRS and YFSETQ. Germline trimming cut 4 bases from V and 4 bases from J; bases unmatched to any gene: 10. CDR3 in DNA: TGCGCCAGCAGCCCCTCCGGGACTAGCGGAGGATACGAGCAGTACTTC. It codes for CASSPSGTSGGYEQYF.

The J gene is TRBJ2-2, the V gene TRBV5-1; TRBD1 matches at 7 bases. V trimming: 5 bases; J trimming: 6 bases; junction bases outside the gene matches: 10. This CDR3 comprises 15 residues. Germline assignment: CDR1 SGHRS and CDR2 YFSETQ. The CDR3 DNA follows: TGCGCCAGCAGTAAGACAGGGACGGTGGCCGGGGAGCTGTTTTTT. This encodes CASSKTGTVAGELFF.

The V and J genes are TRBV5-1 and TRBJ2-7; D unresolved. V lost 0 bases and J lost 2, with 9 bases in between. Germline assignment: CDR1 SGHRS and CDR2 YFSETQ. This CDR3 comprises 14 residues. In nucleotides, the CDR3 is TGCGCCAGCAGCTTGGTCAGTGGCCCCTACGAGCAGTACTTC. It specifies CASSLVSGPYEQYF.

V and J are TRBV2 and TRBJ1-4; 11 positions agree with TRBD1. V trimming: 3 bases; J trimming: 8 bases; junction bases outside the gene matches: 5. Looked up from germline, CDR1 is SNHLY and CDR2 is FYNNEI. There are 15 residues in the CDR3. Here the CDR3 DNA reads TGTGCCAGCAGTGAGACCGGGACAGGGGGGGAAAAACTGTTTTTT. It specifies CASSETGTGGEKLFF.